This T cell receptor (beta chain) was profiled in a study of human T cells and chemical hapten exposure (dated by TCRdb to the early 2020s). General notes on the study: Libraries were pooled for sequencing, and per-sample TCR yields varied mainly because of small differences in library volumes within the pool. In alopecia patients, the study followed how the peripheral blood TCR repertoire changed in vivo over primary and secondary sensitization to diphenylcyclopropenone (DPC), a hapten. Both TCR alpha and TCR beta chains were sequenced from each blood RNA sample. Broader findings and caveats from the paper: The number of TCRs above 1 in 1000 frequency did not change with DPC sensitization; there was no evidence of global repertoire structure alterations. Repeated subsampling changed both the strength of the expansion versus patch-test correlation and the threshold at which that correlation became significant.

Libraries came from 5' RACE. The run used an Illumina MiSeq. Library preparation attached unique molecular identifiers to individual cDNA molecules for quantitative, reproducible TCR counting. The original methods were these. Samples had a median of roughly 99,000 TCRs, with a range from roughly 20,000 to 700,000. V, J and CDR3 annotation of the TCR reads was performed with the Decombinator software suite. For the PS versus PT1 abundance plots, all samples were subsampled to the same number of TCRs (28,000). Expanded TCRs were defined as absent before sensitization and observed at least eight times at the 2-week time point. TCRdb reanalyzed the raw reads on its own, using fastp at Q25 for trimming and MiXCR for clone calling, and kept in-frame beta chains. Merged by CDR3 protein, the rows form single entries marked with the most common genes and DNA. The V and J calls, along with clone size, are taken from TCRdb and not from the paper's own processing. The sample table shows 120,000 to 150,000 distinct CDR3 sequences, and about 4% are seen once. About 1.3% of the sample is held by the ten biggest clonotypes.

Unfractionated whole blood was collected in Tempus Blood RNA tubes, and total RNA was extracted from that blood. About 5 healthy volunteers served as TCR sequencing controls and were bled at day 0, 2 weeks and 6 weeks. Concerning this clonotype itself: This clone's antigen is unknown. There are no base qualities to consult, and no much larger clone falls within one base.

This receptor was obtained from a female donor in good health.

The DNA sequence is TGTGCCAGCAGCCAAGATACCGGACGAGCTCTACACGAGCAGTACTTC. Its translation reads: CASSQDTGRALHEQYF. The chain employs TRBV3-1 and TRBJ2-7; the D gene cannot be named for sure. CDR1 LGHDT and CDR2 YNNKEL were looked up in the germline V gene (reference sequence). V loses 0 bases of germline sequence and J loses 5 bases, and the interval between the two ends is 17 bases. Including the terminal cysteine and phenylalanine, the CDR3 comprises 16 residues. The kept DNA is CDR3 alone, 48 bases in frame from the first base.